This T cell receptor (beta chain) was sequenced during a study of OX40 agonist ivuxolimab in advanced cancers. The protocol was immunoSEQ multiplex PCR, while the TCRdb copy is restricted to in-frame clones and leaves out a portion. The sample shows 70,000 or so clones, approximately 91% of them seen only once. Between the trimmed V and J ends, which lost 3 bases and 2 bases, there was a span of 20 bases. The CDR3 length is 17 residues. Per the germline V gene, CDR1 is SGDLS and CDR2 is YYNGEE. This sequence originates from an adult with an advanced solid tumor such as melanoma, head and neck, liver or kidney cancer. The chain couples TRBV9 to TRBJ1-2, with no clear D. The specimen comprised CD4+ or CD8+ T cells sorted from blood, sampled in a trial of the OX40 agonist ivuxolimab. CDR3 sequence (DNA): TGTGCCAGCAGCGCCGATCCACGAGGTCAGTGGAACTATGGCTACACCTTC. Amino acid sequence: CASSADPRGQWNYGYTF.